The 5 T cell receptor beta chains below come from one sample, sequenced in a study of blood T cell repertoires in COVID-19. Profiled with immunoSEQ multiplex PCR; TCRdb holds only in-frame clones, not every one. The sample carries approximately 190,000 clones, about 81% recorded once. Sequencing input: peripheral blood. These TCRs come from a man between 25 and 39 years old with active or convalescent COVID-19.

This chain joins TRBV7-2 and TRBJ2-3, with D unclear. V was cut by 3 bases and J by 2 bases, with 6 bases left in between. Germline CDR1 reads SGHTA; CDR2 reads FQGNSA. The CDR3 has 13 residues. This chain's CDR3 is CASSFTTTDTQYF. The DNA of the CDR3 is TGTGCCAGCAGCTTTACTACCACAGATACGCAGTATTTT.

The rearrangement uses TRBV7-2 and TRBJ1-4; maybe TRBD1 (6 bases). The CDR3 totals 17 residues. Germline assignment: CDR1 SGHTA and CDR2 FQGNSA. V shed 1 base and J shed 5 bases, with 17 bases lying between them. The CDR3 protein is CASSLDPRTVGNEKLFF. The CDR3 DNA is TGTGCCAGCAGCTTAGACCCGAGGACAGTCGGGAATGAAAAACTGTTTTTT.

This clone was seen only a few times. This chain joins TRBV5-6 and TRBJ1-2; the match to TRBD1 covers 7 bases. The CDR3 loop spans 15 amino acids. V lost 4 bases, J lost 7 bases, and 13 bases stayed unmatched. Germline loops: CDR1 SGHDT, CDR2 YYEEEE. The CDR3 DNA is TGTGCCAGCAGCCAAACCGGGACAGTTACCGCTGGCTACACCTTC. It encodes CASSQTGTVTAGYTF.

This clone was recorded only once. This chain uses TRBV18 with TRBJ2-1; 16 bases agree with TRBD2. Germline V CDR1 and CDR2: KGHSH, LQKENI. This CDR3 comprises 20 residues. V shed 2 bases, J shed 3 bases, and the junction held 10 bases outside the gene matches. CDR3 in amino acids: CASSPFSGTSGRAFYNEQFF. CDR3 nucleotides: TGTGCCAGCTCACCATTCTCCGGGACTAGCGGGAGGGCCTTCTACAATGAGCAGTTCTTC.

This chain joins TRBV28 and TRBJ2-1; possible D gene TRBD2, 7 bases. V lost 6 bases and J lost 2, with 14 bases in between. The germline V gene has CDR1 MDHEN and CDR2 SYDVKM. This CDR3 comprises 15 residues. The CDR3 bases are TGTGCCAGCAGCCCGAGGGGGGGGGCCTACAATGAGCAGTTCTTC. Translated, it gives CASSPRGGAYNEQFF. Filled out from reference TRBV28 and TRBJ2-1, the complete variable domain reads DVKVTQSSRYLVKRTGEKVFLECVQDMDHENMFWYRQDPGLGLRLIYFSYDVKMKEKGDIPEGYSVSREKKERFSLILESASTNQTSMYLCASSPRGGAYNEQFFGPGTRLTVL.